This T cell receptor beta chain was identified in a study of technical replicates of blood from a handful of donors. The CDR3 extends over 17 amino acids. CDR1 SGHRS and CDR2 YFSETQ come from the germline V gene. The V gene end was trimmed by 0 bases and the J gene end by 2 bases; junction bases not matched to a gene: 6. Generated by immunoSEQ multiplex PCR, the TCRdb table keeps only in-frame clones and is missing some. The sample holds roughly 82,000 clones, roughly 95% seen once. The receptor comes from a human donor in good health. The chain recombines TRBV5-1 with TRBJ2-7; 12 positions agree with TRBD2. Sequenced input: T cells isolated from PBMCs. The CDR3 DNA reads TGCGCCAGCAGCTTGGTTACTAGCGGGAGGACACCCTACGAGCAGTACTTC. Protein sequence: CASSLVTSGRTPYEQYF.